This section outlines one TCR beta chain sequence together with its context. Using a J-beta primer mix together with a sample-barcoded 5' primer, a second PCR was run for roughly 6 to 11 cycles. All samples yielded 3 million or more CDR3-containing paired-end reads. TCRdb called the 5' RACE reads again in MiXCR, with one record for every CDR3 protein. The table shows about 680,000 distinct CDR3 sequences, with roughly 49% occurring only once. V gave up 8 bases and J gave up 1 base, with 11 bases separating them. There are 14 residues in the CDR3. The germline CDR1 and CDR2 sequences are SGHDN and FVKESK. The source of the sample is a study of blood T cells in healthy people across ages. Study details: In model experiments, template switching was able to capture about one barcoded beta molecule for every two T cells that were present.

J is TRBJ2-2 and V is TRBV14, with D uncertain. This sequence was found in a woman aged 60-75 years in good health. The sample comprised blood. CDR3 DNA sequence: TGTGCCAGCGTTGGCGCGATGAACACCGGGGAGCTGTTTTTT. Translated, it gives CASVGAMNTGELFF.